These T cell receptor beta chains were read from a single sample in a study of memory CD4+ T cells and cytomegalovirus serostatus. Profiled with immunoSEQ multiplex PCR; TCRdb holds only in-frame clones, not every one. In the table there are about 92,000 clones, about 80% of which are singletons. Sequenced input: memory CD4+ T cells from blood. These receptors originate from an adult in good health and CMV-seropositive. The CDR3 runs from the conserved cysteine through the conserved F or W. The D gene is left open where the match is weak. Rows give clone size only sometimes, using once, few, many, or a class for an expanded clone.

d_call: .
v_call: TRBV7-9
j_call: TRBJ1-3
clone_size: .
cdr3_aa: CASSLGDSGNTIYF
cdr3_nt: TGTGCCAGCAGCTTAGGCGACTCTGGAAACACCATATATTTT

d_call: .
v_call: TRBV19
j_call: TRBJ1-2
clone_size: .
cdr3_aa: CASGRPANYGYTF
cdr3_nt: TGTGCCAGTGGACGGCCTGCTAACTATGGCTACACCTTC

d_call: TRBD1
v_call: TRBV6-1
j_call: TRBJ2-5
clone_size: .
cdr3_aa: CASSPGGGQETQYF
cdr3_nt: TGTGCCAGCAGCCCAGGGGGTGGCCAAGAGACCCAGTACTTC

d_call: .
v_call: TRBV2
j_call: TRBJ2-7
clone_size: .
cdr3_aa: CASSEVGTSAYEQYF
cdr3_nt: TGTGCCAGCAGTGAAGTTGGGACCTCGGCCTACGAGCAGTACTTC

d_call: .
v_call: TRBV27
j_call: TRBJ1-3
clone_size: .
cdr3_aa: CASSLTAASGNTIYF
cdr3_nt: TGTGCCAGCAGTTTGACAGCAGCCTCTGGAAACACCATATATTTT

d_call: .
v_call: TRBV25-1
j_call: TRBJ2-2
clone_size: .
cdr3_aa: CASRGLNTGELFF
cdr3_nt: TGTGCCAGCAGGGGTTTAAACACCGGGGAGCTGTTTTTT

d_call: .
v_call: TRBV10-3
j_call: TRBJ2-2
clone_size: .
cdr3_aa: CAIRLANTGELFF
cdr3_nt: TGTGCCATTCGACTAGCGAACACCGGGGAGCTGTTTTTT

d_call: TRBD2
v_call: TRBV28
j_call: TRBJ2-5
clone_size: .
cdr3_aa: CASSSRLADHF
cdr3_nt: TGTGCCAGCAGTTCGAGACTAGCGGACCACTTC

d_call: TRBD1
v_call: TRBV6-6
j_call: TRBJ1-1
clone_size: .
cdr3_aa: CASTGGQGLTEAFF
cdr3_nt: TGTGCCAGCACAGGCGGACAGGGGCTCACTGAAGCTTTCTTT

d_call: TRBD2
v_call: TRBV2
j_call: TRBJ2-5
clone_size: .
cdr3_aa: CASSLSGRAGETQYF
cdr3_nt: TGTGCCAGCAGTTTGAGCGGGAGGGCCGGAGAGACCCAGTACTTC

d_call: .
v_call: TRBV12-2
j_call: TRBJ2-3
clone_size: .
cdr3_aa: CASRLRRRASTDTQYF
cdr3_nt: TGTGCAAGTCGCTTGCGGCGGAGGGCTAGCACAGATACGCAGTATTTT

d_call: TRBD1
v_call: TRBV29-1
j_call: TRBJ1-1
clone_size: .
cdr3_aa: CSGGTASGYTEAFF
cdr3_nt: TGCAGCGGAGGGACAGCTTCGGGGTACACTGAAGCTTTCTTT

d_call: .
v_call: TRBV5-1
j_call: TRBJ2-5
clone_size: .
cdr3_aa: CASSLAGVGGLETQYF
cdr3_nt: TGCGCCAGCAGCTTGGCAGGCGTAGGGGGATTGGAGACCCAGTACTTC

d_call: .
v_call: TRBV11-2
j_call: TRBJ1-1
clone_size: .
cdr3_aa: CASSLTHRTFFF
cdr3_nt: TGTGCCAGCAGCTTAACCCATAGGACGTTCTTCTTT

d_call: .
v_call: TRBV4-2
j_call: TRBJ2-7
clone_size: .
cdr3_aa: CASSQAREQYF
cdr3_nt: TGTGCCAGCAGCCAAGCGCGGGAGCAGTACTTC

d_call: .
v_call: TRBV28
j_call: TRBJ1-5
clone_size: .
cdr3_aa: CASSLYNPYSNQPQHF
cdr3_nt: TGTGCCAGCAGTTTGTATAATCCTTATAGCAATCAGCCCCAGCATTTT

d_call: TRBD2
v_call: TRBV2
j_call: TRBJ2-5
clone_size: .
cdr3_aa: CASEGGARVTQYF
cdr3_nt: TGTGCCAGCGAGGGAGGGGCTAGGGTGACCCAGTACTTC

d_call: .
v_call: TRBV6-1
j_call: TRBJ2-3
clone_size: .
cdr3_aa: CASSQRSRRTDTQYF
cdr3_nt: TGTGCCAGCAGTCAGCGTTCGAGGCGCACAGATACGCAGTATTTT

d_call: TRBD2
v_call: TRBV9
j_call: TRBJ2-5
clone_size: .
cdr3_aa: CASRPGLAVETQYF
cdr3_nt: TGTGCCAGCAGGCCGGGACTAGCGGTGGAGACCCAGTACTTC

d_call: TRBD1
v_call: TRBV28
j_call: TRBJ1-3
clone_size: .
cdr3_aa: CASSTRGTGGNTIYF
cdr3_nt: TGTGCCAGCAGTACACGAGGGACAGGGGGAAACACCATATATTTT

d_call: .
v_call: TRBV4-2
j_call: TRBJ2-7
clone_size: .
cdr3_aa: CASSQASFGTNAVSEQYF
cdr3_nt: TGTGCCAGCAGCCAAGCGTCTTTCGGGACCAACGCCGTCTCCGAGCAGTACTTC

d_call: .
v_call: TRBV28
j_call: TRBJ2-7
clone_size: .
cdr3_aa: CASREGWYEQYF
cdr3_nt: TGTGCCAGCAGGGAAGGCTGGTACGAGCAGTACTTC

d_call: TRBD2
v_call: TRBV7-2
j_call: TRBJ2-1
clone_size: few
cdr3_aa: CASSLAGASGRASDEQFF
cdr3_nt: TGTGCCAGCAGCTTAGCGGGAGCCAGCGGGAGGGCGTCCGATGAGCAGTTCTTC

d_call: .
v_call: TRBV7-6
j_call: TRBJ1-2
clone_size: .
cdr3_aa: CASSLSGGSGYGYTF
cdr3_nt: TGTGCCAGCAGCTTAAGTGGAGGATCGGGCTATGGCTACACCTTC

d_call: TRBD1
v_call: TRBV28
j_call: TRBJ1-4
clone_size: .
cdr3_aa: CASTGDSRSPNEKLFF
cdr3_nt: TGTGCCAGCACCGGGGACAGCAGGAGCCCTAATGAAAAACTGTTTTTT

d_call: TRBD2
v_call: TRBV5-1
j_call: TRBJ2-5
clone_size: .
cdr3_aa: CASSSRVGGGQETQYF
cdr3_nt: TGCGCCAGCAGCTCCAGGGTCGGCGGGGGGCAGGAGACCCAGTACTTC

d_call: .
v_call: TRBV7-2
j_call: TRBJ2-7
clone_size: .
cdr3_aa: CASSSQAGGYEQYF
cdr3_nt: TGTGCCAGCAGCTCGCAGGCAGGCGGGTACGAGCAGTACTTC

d_call: .
v_call: TRBV4-2
j_call: TRBJ1-3
clone_size: few
cdr3_aa: CASSQDTAKNTIYF
cdr3_nt: TGTGCCAGCAGCCAAGATACAGCCAAAAACACCATATATTTT

d_call: TRBD2
v_call: TRBV4-1
j_call: TRBJ2-3
clone_size: .
cdr3_aa: CASSLREDGDTQYF
cdr3_nt: TGCGCCAGCAGCCTACGGGAGGACGGGGATACGCAGTATTTT

d_call: TRBD2
v_call: TRBV2
j_call: TRBJ2-7
clone_size: .
cdr3_aa: CASSEWGGVEEGSGF
cdr3_nt: TGTGCCAGCAGTGAATGGGGGGGTGTAGAAGAAGGGTCTGGCTTC

d_call: .
v_call: TRBV21-1
j_call: TRBJ2-3
clone_size: once
cdr3_aa: CASSTSSGAGYMQYF
cdr3_nt: TGTGCCAGCAGCACTTCGTCTGGGGCGGGGTACATGCAGTATTTT

d_call: TRBD2
v_call: TRBV7-2
j_call: TRBJ2-7
clone_size: .
cdr3_aa: CASSLGLAGAYEQYF
cdr3_nt: TGTGCCAGCAGCTTAGGGCTAGCGGGGGCCTACGAGCAGTACTTC

d_call: .
v_call: TRBV7-3
j_call: TRBJ2-3
clone_size: .
cdr3_aa: CASSLIGRAPDTQYF
cdr3_nt: TGTGCCAGCAGCTTAATCGGCCGGGCTCCAGATACGCAGTATTTT

d_call: .
v_call: TRBV6-4
j_call: TRBJ1-1
clone_size: few
cdr3_aa: CASSDSGSEAFF
cdr3_nt: TGTGCCAGCAGTGACTCAGGATCTGAAGCTTTCTTT

d_call: .
v_call: TRBV5-6
j_call: TRBJ1-2
clone_size: .
cdr3_aa: CASKSPLDGGYTF
cdr3_nt: TGTGCCAGCAAATCCCCCTTGGACGGTGGCTACACCTTC

d_call: .
v_call: TRBV18
j_call: TRBJ2-1
clone_size: .
cdr3_aa: CASSPTRDVAEQFF
cdr3_nt: TGTGCCAGCTCACCGACTAGGGACGTGGCGGAGCAGTTCTTC

d_call: .
v_call: TRBV5-1
j_call: TRBJ2-1
clone_size: .
cdr3_aa: CASSLGDWRGDEQFF
cdr3_nt: TGCGCCAGCAGCTTGGGGGACTGGCGAGGGGATGAGCAGTTCTTC

d_call: TRBD1
v_call: TRBV6-6
j_call: TRBJ2-7
clone_size: .
cdr3_aa: CASAGTGIYEQYF
cdr3_nt: TGTGCCAGTGCCGGGACAGGTATCTACGAGCAGTACTTC

d_call: .
v_call: TRBV10-2
j_call: TRBJ1-1
clone_size: .
cdr3_aa: CASSIQAPNTEAFF
cdr3_nt: TGCGCCAGCAGTATACAGGCGCCAAACACTGAAGCTTTCTTT

d_call: .
v_call: TRBV19
j_call: TRBJ1-3
clone_size: .
cdr3_aa: CATSEQPFNTIYF
cdr3_nt: TGTGCCACCTCGGAGCAGCCTTTTAACACCATATATTTT

d_call: TRBD2
v_call: TRBV5-1
j_call: TRBJ2-5
clone_size: .
cdr3_aa: CASSLGTSEQETQYF
cdr3_nt: TGCGCCAGCAGCTTGGGCACTAGCGAGCAAGAGACCCAGTACTTC

d_call: .
v_call: TRBV10-3
j_call: TRBJ2-7
clone_size: .
cdr3_aa: CAISDSRADDEQYF
cdr3_nt: TGTGCCATCAGTGACTCGAGGGCAGACGACGAGCAGTACTTC

d_call: TRBD2
v_call: TRBV11-2
j_call: TRBJ2-3
clone_size: .
cdr3_aa: CASSRAGFRDTQYF
cdr3_nt: TGTGCCAGCAGCCGAGCGGGATTCAGAGATACGCAGTATTTT

d_call: .
v_call: TRBV5-4
j_call: TRBJ1-2
clone_size: .
cdr3_aa: CASSLFDYGYTF
cdr3_nt: TGTGCCAGCAGCTTGTTTGACTATGGCTACACCTTC

d_call: TRBD1
v_call: TRBV25-1
j_call: TRBJ2-7
clone_size: .
cdr3_aa: CASSDPRDRGQREQYF
cdr3_nt: TGTGCCAGCAGTGACCCCCGGGACAGGGGACAGAGGGAGCAGTACTTC

d_call: TRBD1
v_call: TRBV7-2
j_call: TRBJ1-2
clone_size: .
cdr3_aa: CASSQTGTGDAAYGYTF
cdr3_nt: TGCGCCAGCAGCCAAACCGGGACAGGGGACGCAGCCTATGGCTACACCTTC

d_call: TRBD1
v_call: TRBV18
j_call: TRBJ1-2
clone_size: .
cdr3_aa: CASSPAGTGTPEGYTF
cdr3_nt: TGTGCCAGCTCACCCGCCGGGACAGGGACCCCTGAGGGCTACACCTTC

d_call: .
v_call: TRBV5-4
j_call: TRBJ2-3
clone_size: .
cdr3_aa: CASSLDTGSRGQYF
cdr3_nt: TGTGCCAGCAGCTTGGACACGGGTTCCAGGGGGCAGTATTTT

d_call: TRBD1
v_call: TRBV9
j_call: TRBJ2-1
clone_size: once
cdr3_aa: CASSVAPTGGHEQFF
cdr3_nt: TGTGCCAGCAGCGTAGCCCCCACAGGGGGCCATGAGCAGTTCTTC

d_call: .
v_call: TRBV2
j_call: TRBJ2-2
clone_size: few
cdr3_aa: CASSLDIAGELFF
cdr3_nt: TGTGCCAGCTCACTGGATATCGCCGGGGAGCTGTTTTTT

d_call: .
v_call: TRBV5-1
j_call: TRBJ2-3
clone_size: .
cdr3_aa: CASRIGAWGTDTQYF
cdr3_nt: TGCGCCAGCCGGATCGGGGCCTGGGGCACAGATACGCAGTATTTT

d_call: TRBD1
v_call: TRBV18
j_call: TRBJ2-7
clone_size: .
cdr3_aa: CASSLGQSLRYF
cdr3_nt: TGTGCCAGCTCACTGGGACAGTCCCTACGGTACTTC

d_call: TRBD1
v_call: TRBV7-9
j_call: TRBJ2-7
clone_size: .
cdr3_aa: CASSSDRDFSYEQYF
cdr3_nt: TGTGCCAGCAGCTCCGACAGGGATTTCAGCTACGAGCAGTACTTC

d_call: TRBD1
v_call: TRBV28
j_call: TRBJ2-3
clone_size: few
cdr3_aa: CASSFWGQGLPDTQYF
cdr3_nt: TGTGCCAGCAGTTTTTGGGGACAGGGGCTTCCAGATACGCAGTATTTT

d_call: TRBD1
v_call: TRBV29-1
j_call: TRBJ1-2
clone_size: .
cdr3_aa: CSVGQGARGYTF
cdr3_nt: TGCAGCGTAGGACAGGGGGCACGTGGCTACACCTTC